This TCR beta chain was captured in a study of blood T cell repertoires in COVID-19 (dated by TCRdb to about 2020). In terms of the full investigation: The collaborator samples originated in the United States, Italy and Spain and spanned the acute and convalescent phases of COVID-19. HLA class I and class II types, where available, came from metadata supplied by the sample provider rather than from assay-based typing. The dataset comprised deeply sampled blood TCRbeta repertoires from subjects exposed to, actively infected with, or recovered from COVID-19. Samples came from the ongoing ImmuneRACE study (first 160 participants) plus 1,254 subjects from 6 global collaborators. A freely available public database, intended as a resource for researchers studying the immune response to SARS-CoV-2, is where the repertoires were released. The prospective study material was composed of cDNA or gDNA derived from T cells, B-cell-depleted T cells, or PBMCs. Nearly every sample came with metadata listing a de-identified subject ID, COVID-19 status, age in years and sex.

Whole blood was collected in K2EDTA tubes by collaborating institutions according to the institutions' own protocols. For TCRbeta analysis, collaborators shipped samples as frozen whole blood, isolated PBMCs, or DNA extracted from either of those sample types. TCRbeta CDR3 regions were amplified from genomic DNA by means of the immunoSEQ Assay, a bias-controlled multiplex PCR. Per the source publication's procedure: Within the assay, amplification of reference gene primers was used to estimate how many nucleated cells each sample contained. Sequence reads were collapsed and filtered to measure the absolute abundance of every unique TCRbeta CDR3 rearrangement. For each sample, productive Simpson clonality was calculated as the square root of Simpson's diversity index across productive rearrangements. In its TCRdb copy, this immuneACCESS table keeps in-frame sequences only and misses some clones. Where compared with another copy, unresolved V genes explain less than half of these, and the others have no known cause. The DNA was the basis for D and trimming; V, J and clone size are from that table. The sample data list tens of thousands of clones, and approximately 90% of these were observed just once. The top ten clonotypes cover roughly 8.8% of the sample.

The germline V gene (reference sequence) specifies LNHNV as CDR1 and YYDKDF as CDR2. V is shortened by 0 bases, J by 8 bases, and the region joining them spans 7 bases. The CDR3 goes from the cysteine to the phenylalanine over 13 residues. The read is trimmed to its CDR3 DNA, 39 bases read in frame from base 1. With regard to this clone: Its antigen remains unidentified. Base-call qualities are not available, and no considerably larger clone is one nucleotide away.

The paper's findings and limits, for the study overall: How much clinical and demographic metadata was included differed by source and by participant, and the metadata was provided uncurated.

The chain is encoded by TRBV15 joined to TRBJ2-2; the best D guess is TRBD2, with 5 bases matching. The sequence was collected from a man aged 25 to 40 with acute or convalescent COVID-19. The sequencing input was peripheral blood. DNA sequence: TGTGCCACCAGCAGAGATCGGGGTGGGGAGCTGTTTTTT. Translated, this is CATSRDRGGELFF.